The text below deals with one T cell receptor (beta chain). This clonotype came up many times. Which antigen it targets is not known. Base qualities are not recorded, but no much larger clone differs from it by a single base. The data derive from a study of CD8+CD57+ T cells in acquired aplastic anemia (dated by TCRdb to between 2018 and 2020). With respect to the entire study: DNA extracted from sorted CD4+ and CD8+ cells had a mean of roughly 3 ug, with a range of roughly 0.19 to 27.4 ug. General study outcomes and caveats: Nearly 30 CD8+ CDR3 sequences were found in both patients and controls but appeared to be highly expressed in patients and within the immunodominant clones of the patients. Patients and healthy controls showed no significant difference in CD8+ Simpson's diversity (P=0.060).

The study deep-sequenced TCR repertoires of sorted CD4+ and CD8+ blood T cells from severe aplastic anemia patients and healthy subjects. Ficoll-Paque density gradient centrifugation was used to isolate peripheral blood mononuclear cells. Before DNA was extracted, CD4+ and CD8+ T cells were sorted using either FACS or magnetic beads. Genomic DNA was used as template for profiling of TCR beta VDJ combinations and CDR3 sequences. An Illumina HiSeq 2000 was used for TCR repertoire sequencing. In the paper's pipeline: TRBV/TRBJ rearrangement plots, CDR3 size and DJ length profiles, and Simpson's diversity index were used to assess repertoires. The immunodominant clone was defined as the most abundant DNA sequence in deep sequencing data. CDR3 amino acid sequences were screened for sharing across subjects and were compared with published repertoires and the VDJdb database. TCRdb ran its own pipeline on the public reads, namely fastp trimming at Q25 and MiXCR clone calling, and kept in-frame beta chains. Rows are combined by CDR3 protein, so each entry shows the most common genes and DNA. The V and J calls were not made by the authors but by TCRdb's processing. This sample has 150,000 to 200,000 distinct CDR3 sequences in its table, and roughly 64% of those were observed once. Around 46% of the sample is held by the ten biggest clonotypes.

Including cysteine and phenylalanine, the CDR3 has 17 amino acids. Of the read, only the CDR3 DNA is kept; its 51 bases are in frame from base 1. V is cut back by 1 base and J by 7 bases, with 9 bases in the junction unmatched. CDR1 and CDR2 were assigned from the germline V gene as MGHDK and SYGVNS. Rearrangement joined TRBV25-1 to TRBJ2-2; TRBD2 fits 10 bases in the junction. This TCR derives from a human donor with severe aplastic anemia or a healthy control (not recorded which). The sequenced sample consisted of sorted CD4+, CD8+, or CD8+CD57+ T cells (not recorded which) from PBMCs. The DNA is TGTGCCAGCAGTGAATTTGTCAGCGGGGGGGCCGTCGGGGAGCTGTTTTTT. This is translated as CASSEFVSGGAVGELFF.